Listed here is a single T cell receptor beta chain. The source of the sample is a study of T-cell memory formation after mild COVID-19. TCRdb called the 5' RACE reads again in MiXCR, with one record for every CDR3 protein. Among 300,000 to 400,000 distinct CDR3 sequences listed, 10% to 15% were seen once. Per the germline V gene, CDR1 is KGHSH and CDR2 is LQKENI. The CDR3 has 14 amino acids. V lost 0 bases and J 1 base, leaving 6 bases between the germline ends. The chain links TRBV18 to TRBJ1-1; D uncertain. The material sequenced was PBMCs or a T cell subset sorted from them (not recorded which). The TCR comes from a man younger than 35 who had mild COVID-19 (a few samples of this study predate the infection). Cell type and time point are not known. The CDR3 spells CASSPPQTNTEAFF. CDR3 DNA: TGTGCCAGCTCACCACCCCAGACGAACACTGAAGCTTTCTTT.